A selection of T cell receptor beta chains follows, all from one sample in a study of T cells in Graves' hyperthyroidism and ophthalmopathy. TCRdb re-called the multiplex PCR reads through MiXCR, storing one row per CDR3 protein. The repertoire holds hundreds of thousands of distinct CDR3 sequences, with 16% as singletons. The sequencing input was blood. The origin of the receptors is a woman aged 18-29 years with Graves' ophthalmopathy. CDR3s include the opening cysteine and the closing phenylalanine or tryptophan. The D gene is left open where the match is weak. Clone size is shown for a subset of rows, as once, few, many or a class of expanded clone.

TGTGCCTGGAGGGTGTCGACGGGCGAGCAGTACTTC,CAWRVSTGEQYF,-,12,many,TRBV30,TRBJ2-7
TGTGCCAGCAGTTTAAGGGACAAAGGCTACACCTTC,CASSLRDKGYTF,-,12,many,TRBV12-3/TRBV12-4,TRBJ1-2
TGTGCCAGCAGCGTAGCTACCGATAACAGGGTTTATCAGCCCCAGCATTTT,CASSVATDNRVYQPQHF,-,17,-,TRBV9,TRBJ1-5
TGTGCCACCAGTCGGGACAGTCCGAACACCGGGGAGCTGTTTTTT,CATSRDSPNTGELFF,TRBD1,15,-,TRBV24-1,TRBJ2-2
TGTGCCAGCAGCTTAGTCGGTAGCTGGTACGAGCAGTACTTC,CASSLVGSWYEQYF,-,14,-,TRBV7-2,TRBJ2-7
TGCGCCAGCAGTACTAGGGGGCGGAACTACGAGCAGTACTTC,CASSTRGRNYEQYF,TRBD1,14,-,TRBV4-1,TRBJ2-7
TGTGCCAGCTCACCACTGTCAGGGCAGACCTCTGGAAACACCATATATTTT,CASSPLSGQTSGNTIYF,-,17,many,TRBV18,TRBJ1-3
TGTGCCGCCTCACGCGGGAGTTACGAGCAGTACTTC,CAASRGSYEQYF,TRBD2,12,-,TRBV6-1,TRBJ2-7
TGTGCCAGCAGTGAGACGGCAGGGGGCATGAACACTGAAGCTTTCTTT,CASSETAGGMNTEAFF,TRBD1,16,many,TRBV2,TRBJ1-1
TGTGCCAGCAGCTTAGTCGTCCCAGGAGCGGGCACTGAAGCTTTCTTT,CASSLVVPGAGTEAFF,-,16,many,TRBV7-9,TRBJ1-1
TGTGCCAGCAGTATCCCCCCGGGCGGTTACAATGAGCAGTTCTTC,CASSIPPGGYNEQFF,-,15,many,TRBV6-2/TRBV6-3,TRBJ2-1
TGCAGCGTTGTGGTTACTGAAGCTTTCTTT,CSVVVTEAFF,-,10,-,TRBV29-1,TRBJ1-1
TGTGCCAGCAGCCATTCCAAGGGGTCCGACACCGGGGAGCTGTTTTTT,CASSHSKGSDTGELFF,-,16,many,TRBV27,TRBJ2-2
TGTGCCAGTAGTTTAGCCGACCCCTACGAGCAGTACTTC,CASSLADPYEQYF,-,13,few,TRBV19,TRBJ2-7
TGTGCCAGCAGCCAAGCCGGGACAGGTGGAAACACCATATATTTT,CASSQAGTGGNTIYF,TRBD1,15,-,TRBV3-1,TRBJ1-3
TGCAGCGTGGCAGGACAGGAATTGGTTTCTGGAAACACCATATATTTT,CSVAGQELVSGNTIYF,TRBD1,16,-,TRBV29-1,TRBJ1-3
TGTGCCAGTAGTATTTCCGGGACAGCCTGGGAAAAACTGTTTTTT,CASSISGTAWEKLFF,TRBD1,15,-,TRBV19,TRBJ1-4
TGTGCCATCAGTGAAGTGGGTAGGACACGGTACGAGCAGTACTTC,CAISEVGRTRYEQYF,-,15,-,TRBV10-3,TRBJ2-7
TGCAGTGCTAGCCCTGACGCGAGGGAGCGTGAAGCTTTCTTT,CSASPDAREREAFF,-,14,-,TRBV20-1,TRBJ1-1
TGCAGCGGATCACAGGGGGGGCAGGCCGGGGAGCTGTTTTTT,CSGSQGGQAGELFF,-,14,many,TRBV29-1,TRBJ2-2
TGTGCCAGCAGCCAGTATCTAGCCAAAAACATTCAGTACTTC,CASSQYLAKNIQYF,-,14,few,TRBV14,TRBJ2-4
TGTGCCAGCAGCCAAGCGGACCACCTACTATCTAGCACAGATACGCAGTATTTT,CASSQADHLLSSTDTQYF,-,18,-,TRBV3-1,TRBJ2-3
TGTGCCAGCAGGAAGGTTAATCAGCCCCAGCATTTT,CASRKVNQPQHF,-,12,many,TRBV2,TRBJ1-5
TGTGCCAGCAGTTCTACCTTGGGAAACACCATATATTTT,CASSSTLGNTIYF,-,13,many,TRBV28,TRBJ1-3
TGTGCCAGCAGTTTCGCGGACAGGGACTACGAGCAGTACTTC,CASSFADRDYEQYF,TRBD1,14,many,TRBV28,TRBJ2-7
TGTGCCAGCTCACGAACAGGGAGGTCGGAAGCTTTCTTT,CASSRTGRSEAFF,-,13,-,TRBV18,TRBJ1-1
TGCGCCAGCAGCCAAGTACCCACTCTTGGGGTTGAGGTGGGATCACCCCTCCACTTT,CASSQVPTLGVEVGSPLHF,-,19,few,TRBV4-1,TRBJ1-6
TGTGCCAGCAGTTTAGACGATTCACCCCTCCACTTT,CASSLDDSPLHF,-,12,few,TRBV5-6,TRBJ1-6
TGTGCCAGCAGCCCTGACGCGCACTCCTACAATGAGCAGTTCTTC,CASSPDAHSYNEQFF,-,15,-,TRBV9,TRBJ2-1
TGTGCCAGCAGCCAGACCGGGACAGGAGTCTATGGCTACACCTTC,CASSQTGTGVYGYTF,TRBD1,15,many,TRBV3-1,TRBJ1-2
TGTGCCAGCAGCTCGGGACTAGCGGGAGCTATGCAGTATTTT,CASSSGLAGAMQYF,TRBD2,14,many,TRBV11-2,TRBJ2-3
TGTGCCTGGGCAGGGGAAGGGGCGAACACTGAAGCTTTCTTT,CAWAGEGANTEAFF,-,14,many,TRBV30,TRBJ1-1
TGTGCCAGCAGTTACCATGTGTCACCGGGGAAGACCTACGAGCAGTACTTC,CASSYHVSPGKTYEQYF,-,17,many,TRBV6-5,TRBJ2-7
TGTGCCAGCAGCTTAGTACGGACCTCTGGAAACACCATATATTTT,CASSLVRTSGNTIYF,-,15,many,TRBV7-8,TRBJ1-3
TGTGCCAGCAGTCCCCCCCCAGCGGGATACACAGATACGCAGTATTTT,CASSPPPAGYTDTQYF,TRBD2,16,many,TRBV28,TRBJ2-3
TGTGCCACCAGCATTAACAGGGAACTAGCGGGGGACAATGAGCAGTTCTTC,CATSINRELAGDNEQFF,TRBD2,17,few,TRBV15,TRBJ2-1
TGTGCCACCAGTGATTTCGGCACCGGGGAGCTGTTTTTT,CATSDFGTGELFF,-,13,many,TRBV24-1,TRBJ2-2
TGTGCCAGCAGTCCACGACCCCGGACAGGCTCCTACAATGAGCAGTTCTTC,CASSPRPRTGSYNEQFF,TRBD1,17,many,TRBV28,TRBJ2-1
TGTGCCAGCAGCGTGACTAGCGGGCGTGAGCAGTTCTTC,CASSVTSGREQFF,TRBD2,13,-,TRBV11-2,TRBJ2-1
TGTGCCAGCAGCCCTTACCAGGAAGGAGGCTACACCTTC,CASSPYQEGGYTF,-,13,many,TRBV3-1,TRBJ1-2
TGTGCCTGGCCCCCACGGGTCCAGAACACTGAAGCTTTCTTT,CAWPPRVQNTEAFF,-,14,many,TRBV30,TRBJ1-1
TGCAGCGTCTCCTACCCCGGGACTAGCGGGAGTTTGATGGCTCGAGGGAATGAGCAGTTCTTC,CSVSYPGTSGSLMARGNEQFF,TRBD2,21,-,TRBV29-1,TRBJ2-1
TGTGCCAGCAGTGGATCGAGGGTCCTGAACACTGAAGCTTTCTTT,CASSGSRVLNTEAFF,-,15,medium-sized,TRBV2,TRBJ1-1
TGCGCCAGCAGCCCGGACGGCAGTTCGGATCACTCAAGTAGCTACACCTTC,CASSPDGSSDHSSSYTF,-,17,many,TRBV5-1,TRBJ1-2
TGTGCCAGTAGTATAGAGGGGGCAGGCAACGAGCAGTACTTC,CASSIEGAGNEQYF,-,14,-,TRBV19,TRBJ2-7
TGCGCCAGCAGCTTGGGACTAGCGGGGGGGCCTAGTGAGCAGTTCTTC,CASSLGLAGGPSEQFF,TRBD2,16,many,TRBV5-1,TRBJ2-1
TGTGCCACACAGAAGGACACACAATCCTACGAGCAGTACTTC,CATQKDTQSYEQYF,-,14,many,TRBV6-1,TRBJ2-7
TGCAGCGTTCAGGGACGGACGAACACCGGGGAGCTGTTTTTT,CSVQGRTNTGELFF,-,14,-,TRBV29-1,TRBJ2-2
TGTGCCAGTAGGAAAAACTTCGGGGGGAACGGGGAGACCCAGTACTTC,CASRKNFGGNGETQYF,TRBD2,16,many,TRBV19,TRBJ2-5
TGTGCCAGCAGCGTCGGTGGTTCCTACGAGCAGTACTTC,CASSVGGSYEQYF,-,13,many,TRBV9,TRBJ2-7
TGTGCCAGCAGCCAAGGGACAAACACTGAAGCTTTCTTT,CASSQGTNTEAFF,-,13,many,TRBV3-1,TRBJ1-1